The 28 T cell receptor beta chains reported below all come from one sample, sequenced in a study of blood T cell repertoires in COVID-19. Assay used: immunoSEQ multiplex PCR; TCRdb lists only in-frame clones, some missing. The data contain 55,000 to 75,000 clones, about four fifths of them singletons. Sequenced input: peripheral blood. The receptors derive from a man aged 65 to 79 who had recovered from COVID-19.

This chain joins TRBV5-1 and TRBJ2-1, with 7 positions matching TRBD1. The CDR3 extends over 16 amino acids. The J segment lost 4 bases and the V segment lost 0 bases, leaving 7 bases of the junction unmatched. Germline CDR1 and CDR2: SGHRS and YFSETQ. CDR3 residues: CASSLDGTVQYNEQFF. The CDR3 nucleotides read TGCGCCAGCAGCTTGGACGGGACAGTACAGTACAATGAGCAGTTCTTC.

The chain recombines TRBV30 with TRBJ2-1, with D possibly being TRBD1 (6 bases). Per the germline V gene, CDR1 is GTSNPN and CDR2 is SVGIG (reference sequence). Trimming cost V 1 base and J 0 bases, with 16 bases left between them. This CDR3 is built from 17 residues. DNA for the CDR3: TGTGCCTGGAGTGGGGTCGGCAGGGGACGCTCCTACAATGAGCAGTTCTTC. Translation: CAWSGVGRGRSYNEQFF.

The gene calls are TRBV6-1 and TRBJ1-5, with D perhaps matching TRBD1 (5 bases). The CDR3 consists of 15 residues. In germline, CDR1 is MNHNS, CDR2 SASEGT. With 8 bases removed from V and 5 bases from J, the gap between germline ends came to 19 bases. Here the CDR3 DNA reads TGTGCCAGCGGTGTAGCAAGCAGGGATGATCAGCCCCAGCATTTT. It translates to CASGVASRDDQPQHF.

This CDR3 is CASSPLGRSNEQFF. The CDR3 DNA sequence: TGTGCCAGCAGTCCCCTTGGCCGGAGTAATGAGCAGTTCTTC. This chain joins TRBV6-5 and TRBJ2-1; D gene uncertain. Deletions cut 5 bases from V and 7 bases from J, with 15 bases between. This CDR3 is built from 14 residues. The germline gives CDR1 MNHEY, CDR2 SVGAGI.

The chain joins TRBV11-2 to TRBJ1-2; TRBD1 might be the D (6 bases). The V end lost 4 bases, the J end lost 8 bases, and 14 bases lay between the germline ends. Germline assignment: CDR1 SGHAT and CDR2 FQNNGV. This CDR3 is 13 amino acids long. The DNA for the CDR3 is TGTGCCAGCAGCTACCAGGGGATTAGAGGCTACACCTTC. Translating gives CASSYQGIRGYTF. Looking up the rest from reference TRBV11-2 and TRBJ1-2 gives the full variable domain: EAGVAQSPRYKIIEKRQSVAFWCNPISGHATLYWYQQILGQGPKLLIQFQNNGVVDDSQLPKDRFSAERLKGVDSTLKIQPAKLEDSAVYLCASSYQGIRGYTFGSGTRLTVV.

This chain links TRBV7-8 with TRBJ2-2; TRBD1 aligns across 9 bases. The CDR3 extends over 21 amino acids. The germline V gene encodes CDR1 SGHVS and CDR2 FQNEAQ. V was pared by 5 bases and J by 0 bases, with 19 bases of the junction left unmatched. The CDR3 DNA sequence: TGTGCCAGCAGCCGATTTAATAGGGACAGGGTTAGGTTCGCGAACACCGGGGAGCTGTTTTTT. This gives the protein CASSRFNRDRVRFANTGELFF.

The chain has TRBV29-1 and TRBJ1-2; no clear D. Germline V lookup: CDR1 SQVTM, CDR2 ANQGSEA. The V and J ends lost 4 bases and 14 bases respectively, with 17 bases between them. This CDR3 has 11 residues. The CDR3 spells CSVAGDPSMTF. The CDR3 coding sequence is TGCAGCGTTGCCGGAGATCCGTCTATGACCTTC.

This clone was observed a handful of times. This chain joins TRBV4-2 and TRBJ2-2; 12 bases align to TRBD2. V was clipped by 1 base and J by 5 bases; unmatched bases: 2. The CDR3 consists of 16 residues. CDR1 and CDR2 from the germline V gene are LGHNA and YNFKEQ. CDR3 residues: CASSQGLAGATGELFF. The CDR3 region has the DNA TGTGCCAGCAGCCAAGGACTAGCGGGGGCTACCGGGGAGCTGTTTTTT.

This chain uses TRBV3-1 (or the pseudogene TRBV3-2) with TRBJ2-1, with D perhaps matching TRBD1 (5 bases). Trimming stripped 1 base from V and 6 bases from J, with 13 bases between. The CDR3 contains 15 residues. Germline CDR1 is LGHDT and CDR2 is YNNKEL (reference sequence). CDR3 sequence reads: CASSQARVTTNEQFF. DNA for the CDR3: TGTGCCAGCAGCCAAGCCAGGGTTACGACCAATGAGCAGTTCTTC.

The genes are TRBV7-2 and TRBJ2-3, with 10 bases lining up with TRBD2. V dropped 4 bases and J dropped 2; count of bases not matched to a gene: 6. Germline V gives CDR1 SGHTA, CDR2 FQGNSA. CDR3 length: 16 residues. The CDR3 loop is CASSSQAGGTTDTQYF. CDR3 coding DNA: TGTGCCAGCAGCTCCCAAGCGGGAGGGACCACAGATACGCAGTATTTT.

V and J are TRBV5-5 and TRBJ2-7, with D possibly being TRBD1 (6 bases). The CDR3 is 15 residues long. V was shortened by 0 bases and J by 0 bases, with 10 bases between the two germline ends. Per the germline V gene, CDR1 is SGHKS and CDR2 is YYEKEE (reference sequence). The DNA of the CDR3 is TGTGCCAGCAGCTTGGGTGGGGGCCACTCCTACGAGCAGTACTTC. It is translated as CASSLGGGHSYEQYF.

The chain recombines TRBV19 with TRBJ1-1; tentative D call: TRBD1 (6 bases). The CDR3 totals 14 residues. Looked up from germline, CDR1 is LNHDA and CDR2 is SQIVND (reference sequence). V lost 4 bases and J 1 base, leaving 10 bases between the germline ends. CDR3 nucleotides: TGTGCCAGTAGTAAAAACAGGGCGAACACTGAAGCTTTCTTT. Translating gives CASSKNRANTEAFF.

The chain uses TRBV30 and TRBJ1-1; 8 nucleotides agree with TRBD1. The CDR3 is made up of 17 amino acids. The germline gives CDR1 GTSNPN, CDR2 SVGIG (reference sequence). J lost 7 bases, V lost 5 bases, and 21 bases had no gene match. The DNA of the CDR3 is TGTGCCTGGGTAGGCCCAGGGGGCGGACCACGGTTGGGTGAAGCTTTCTTT. The encoded protein is CAWVGPGGGPRLGEAFF.

The V and J genes are TRBV6-5 and TRBJ1-1; D unclear. This CDR3 has 15 residues. The ends were cut back, 7 bases at V and 1 base at J, with 16 bases in the middle. Germline V gene data show CDR1 as MNHEY and CDR2 as SVGAGI. CDR3 in amino acids: CASTPRSAENTEAFF. The CDR3 DNA is TGTGCCAGCACCCCCCGTTCAGCGGAGAACACTGAAGCTTTCTTT.

CDR3 nucleotides: TGTGCCAGCAGTTACCAAGGAGGTGAAGCTTTCTTT. Its translation: CASSYQGGEAFF. The chain has TRBV6-5 and TRBJ1-1; D remains ambiguous. Trimming pared 2 bases from V and 7 bases from J, leaving 8 bases between. Germline CDR1 reads MNHEY; CDR2 reads SVGAGI. This CDR3 is built from 12 residues.

This clone was counted a few times. The chain carries TRBV5-1 and TRBJ1-2, with 7 bases identical to TRBD1. CDR1 and CDR2 (germline): SGHRS, YFSETQ. This CDR3 is built from 15 residues. After removal of 0 bases from V and 7 bases from J, the junction contained 9 bases not matched to a gene. The CDR3 loop is CASSLAQGVEGGYTF. Here the CDR3 DNA reads TGCGCCAGCAGCTTGGCCCAGGGGGTTGAGGGTGGCTACACCTTC.

In nucleotides, the CDR3 is TGTGCCAGCAGTTTTCTCGGACAGGGAGTGTTTTTT. This encodes CASSFLGQGVFF. V gene TRBV28 combines with J gene TRBJ1-4; 8 bases match TRBD1. Germline CDR1 is MDHEN and CDR2 is SYDVKM. V was pared by 3 bases and J by 15 bases, with 6 bases of the junction left unmatched. This CDR3 is built from 12 residues.

Points on this clone: A junction boundary mismatches the germline segment, possibly from a read error. The chain has TRBV5-1 and TRBJ1-2; weak D call: TRBD1 (6 bases). The CDR3 is 14 amino acids. The germline V gene has CDR1 SGHRS and CDR2 YFSETQ. CDR3 protein: CASRVGTTNYGYTF. CDR3 in DNA: TGCGCCAGCAGGGTAGGGACAACTAATTATGGCTACACCTTC.

The V gene is TRBV4-2, the J gene TRBJ2-1, with 9 nucleotides matching TRBD2. The CDR3 has 15 residues. Germline CDR1 is LGHNA and CDR2 is YNFKEQ. V was clipped by 0 bases and J by 9 bases; unmatched bases: 6. The CDR3: CASSQDRGSGSEQFF. The CDR3 DNA reads TGTGCCAGCAGCCAAGATCGGGGTAGCGGGAGTGAGCAGTTCTTC.

The rearrangement joins TRBV6-2 or TRBV6-3 to TRBJ2-7, with TRBD1 matching over 10 bases. This CDR3 has 14 amino acids. After removal of 5 bases from V and 5 bases from J, the junction contained 6 bases not matched to a gene. Germline V gene lookup returns CDR1 MNHEY and CDR2 SVGEGT. The CDR3 here is CASSRQGARDEQYF. The CDR3 bases are TGTGCCAGCAGTCGACAGGGGGCTCGCGACGAGCAGTACTTC.

Of note for this clone: At one end, the junction sequence differs from germline, possibly due to a read error. CDR3 in amino acids: CASSRNRDREVKTEAFF. CDR3 nucleotide sequence: TGTGCCAGCTCACGAAACCGGGACAGGGAGGTGAAGACTGAAGCTTTCTTT. This chain uses TRBV18 with TRBJ1-1; 9 bases line up with TRBD1. Germline assignment: CDR1 KGHSH and CDR2 LQKENI. This CDR3 contains 17 residues.

V is TRBV12-3 or TRBV12-4 and J is TRBJ1-5; D may be TRBD1 (5 bases). V lost 5 bases and J 4 bases, leaving 9 bases between the germline ends. CDR3 length: 13 residues. The CDR3: CASSPGPNQPQHF. DNA for the CDR3: TGTGCCAGCAGTCCAGGGCCTAATCAGCCCCAGCATTTT.

The chain is built from TRBV7-2 and TRBJ2-6, with D unresolved. The V end lost 5 bases, the J end lost 2 bases, and 13 bases lay between the germline ends. CDR1 and CDR2 from the germline V gene are SGHTA and FQGNSA. This CDR3 spans 16 amino acids. The CDR3 protein is CASSPYSLAGANVLTF. For the CDR3, the DNA is TGTGCCAGCAGCCCGTACTCTTTAGCTGGGGCCAACGTCCTGACTTTC.

The CDR3, as DNA: TGTGCCAGCAGCCCCCCAACGCACAGGGAGTCCACTGAAGCTTTCTTT. It yields the protein CASSPPTHRESTEAFF. The V gene is TRBV7-2, the J gene TRBJ1-1; D might be TRBD1 (6 bases). CDR1 is SGHTA, CDR2 FQGNSA, per germline. The CDR3 contains 16 residues. The V gene lost 5 bases and the J gene lost 4 bases, with 20 bases spanning the gap.

The J gene is TRBJ1-1, the V gene TRBV18; a weak D match, TRBD1 (5 bases). V was cut by 2 bases and J by 3 bases, with 13 bases left in between. The CDR3 covers 15 residues. Germline loops: CDR1 KGHSH, CDR2 LQKENI. The CDR3 DNA reads TGTGCCAGCTCACCAAGGGGAGGGGACGACACTGAAGCTTTCTTT. Translated, it gives CASSPRGGDDTEAFF.

The chain employs TRBV5-6 and TRBJ1-3, with no clear D. The germline V gene has CDR1 SGHDT and CDR2 YYEEEE. This CDR3 is 16 amino acids long. V was pared by 1 base and J by 3 bases, with 14 bases between. CDR3 sequence reads: CASSLQEGVFGNTIYF. CDR3 in DNA: TGTGCCAGCAGCTTGCAGGAGGGAGTATTTGGAAACACCATATATTTT.

The chain employs TRBV30 and TRBJ1-2; D possibly corresponds to TRBD1 (5 bases). The CDR3 has 13 residues. Germline CDR1 GTSNPN, CDR2 SVGIG (reference sequence). V was clipped by 6 bases and J by 10 bases, with 21 bases between them. The CDR3 nucleotides are TGTGCCTGCTCCTATTTTAGGCAGGGATTCTACACCTTC. As protein: CACSYFRQGFYTF. Full variable domain (missing parts from reference TRBV30 and TRBJ1-2): SQTIHQWPATLVQPVGSPLSLECTVEGTSNPNLYWYRQAAGRGLQLLFYSVGIGQISSEVPQNLSASRPQDRQFILSSKKLLLSDSGFYLCACSYFRQGFYTFGSGTRLTVV.

This chain joins TRBV7-2 and TRBJ1-1; 7 positions match TRBD1. CDR1 is SGHTA, CDR2 FQGNSA, per germline. V gave up 6 bases and J gave up 4 bases; unmatched junction bases: 8. The CDR3 loop spans 14 amino acids. CDR3 in DNA: TGTGCCAGCAGACCTGGGACAGCGATCACTGAAGCTTTCTTT. It is translated as CASRPGTAITEAFF.